Below, one T cell receptor (beta chain) is given with its context. What it binds is unknown. The record originates from a study of identifying expanded T cells in peripheral blood. Healthy donors had no documented immune events, such as infections, while sampled. Only in-frame clones appear in the TCRdb table, and some are missing; sequencing was by immunoSEQ multiplex PCR. Here the sample spans some 81,000 clones, 80% to 90% being singletons. Study-level results: Approximately 2-week clone count variance significantly increased as total template count grew. Technical replicates showed approximately 1.2 changed clones; about two weeks roughly 16; four weeks 19.

The clonotype comes from a person aged 18 to 70 in good health. The specimen sequenced was blood.

This CDR3 is CASSPPYDWGGQETQYF. In nucleotides, the CDR3 is TGTGCCAGCTCACCACCGTACGACTGGGGGGGACAAGAGACCCAGTACTTC. V gene TRBV18 combines with J gene TRBJ2-5; 7 nucleotides match TRBD2. Unmatched junction bases numbered 9, after V lost 0 bases and J lost 2 bases. This CDR3 is built from 17 residues. Germline V lookup: CDR1 KGHSH, CDR2 LQKENI.